This TCR beta chain was retrieved from a study of CD8+CD57+ T cells in acquired aplastic anemia. This clonotype was counted at least ten times. Profiles of TCR beta VDJ and CDR3 were generated from a genomic DNA template. TCRdb used MiXCR to reprocess the reads, holding one entry per CDR3 protein. Among some 120,000 distinct CDR3 sequences, 30% to 45% were seen once, and the ten largest hold more than 2.5%. Germline assignment: CDR1 SNHLY and CDR2 FYNNEI. V lost 6 bases to trimming and J lost 1 base, with 9 bases between them. This CDR3 has 13 amino acids. An expansion of CD8+CD57+ cells by flow cytometry had been shown in patients chosen for sequencing.

The sequenced sample consisted of sorted CD4+, CD8+, or CD8+CD57+ T cells (not recorded which) from PBMCs. V gene TRBV2 combines with J gene TRBJ1-1, with a possible D match to TRBD1 (5 bases). The source of this sequence is a human donor with aplastic anemia. The CDR3 bases are TGTGCCAGCAGCGGAGGGGCGAACACTGAAGCTTTCTTT. Amino acids: CASSGGANTEAFF.